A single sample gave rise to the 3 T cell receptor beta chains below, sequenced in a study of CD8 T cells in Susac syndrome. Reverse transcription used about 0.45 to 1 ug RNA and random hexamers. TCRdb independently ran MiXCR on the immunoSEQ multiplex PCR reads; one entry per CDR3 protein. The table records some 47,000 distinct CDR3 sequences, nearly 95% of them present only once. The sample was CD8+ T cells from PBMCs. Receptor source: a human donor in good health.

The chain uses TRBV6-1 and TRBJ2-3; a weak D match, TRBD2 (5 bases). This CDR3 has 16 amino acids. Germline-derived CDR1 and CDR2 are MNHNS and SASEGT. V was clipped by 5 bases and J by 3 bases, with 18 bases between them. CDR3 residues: CASSPPGLYPTDTQYF. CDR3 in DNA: TGTGCCAGCAGTCCCCCAGGACTCTACCCTACAGATACGCAGTATTTT.

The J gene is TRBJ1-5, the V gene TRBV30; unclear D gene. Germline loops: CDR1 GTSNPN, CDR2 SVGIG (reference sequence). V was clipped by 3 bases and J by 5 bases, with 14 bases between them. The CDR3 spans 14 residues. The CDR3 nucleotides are TGTGCCTGGAGCCCCGGACGGTGGGATCAGCCCCAGCATTTT. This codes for CAWSPGRWDQPQHF. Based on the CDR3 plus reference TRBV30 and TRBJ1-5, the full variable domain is SQTIHQWPATLVQPVGSPLSLECTVEGTSNPNLYWYRQAAGRGLQLLFYSVGIGQISSEVPQNLSASRPQDRQFILSSKKLLLSDSGFYLCAWSPGRWDQPQHFGDGTRLSIL.

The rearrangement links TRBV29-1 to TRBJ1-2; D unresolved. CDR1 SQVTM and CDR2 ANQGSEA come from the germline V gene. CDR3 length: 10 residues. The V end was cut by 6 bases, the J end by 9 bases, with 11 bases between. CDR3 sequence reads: CSVMDDRYTF. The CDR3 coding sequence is TGCAGCGTGATGGACGACCGCTACACCTTC.